The 10 T cell receptor beta chains listed next were all sequenced from one sample in a study of tumour-infiltrating T cells in Burkitt lymphoma. Method: immunoSEQ multiplex PCR; TCRdb's copy keeps in-frame clones and lacks some. The sample lists approximately 4,900 clones; approximately 10% were seen once. What was sequenced was tumor tissue. The receptors stem from a human donor with diffuse large B-cell lymphoma.

This clone was counted a few times. The rearrangement links TRBV14 to TRBJ1-2; D not certain. Germline V lookup: CDR1 SGHDN, CDR2 FVKESK. This CDR3 is 13 amino acids long. Trimming removed 0 bases from V and 5 bases from J, with 7 bases in between. DNA of the CDR3: TGTGCCAGCAGCCAAGAAAAGGGTTATGGCTACACCTTC. It yields the protein CASSQEKGYGYTF.

The J gene is TRBJ2-3, the V gene TRBV27; the D is unclear. Germline assignment: CDR1 MNHEY and CDR2 SMNVEV (reference sequence). The V and J ends lost 6 bases and 2 bases respectively, with 3 bases between them. The CDR3 length is 11 residues. The CDR3 here is CASRATDTQYF. The CDR3 region has the DNA TGTGCCAGCAGGGCCACAGATACGCAGTATTTT.

V gene TRBV5-1 combines with J gene TRBJ1-1; the match to TRBD1 covers 11 bases. The ends lost 0 bases at V and 2 bases at J; junction bases unmatched: 3. Germline CDR1 is SGHRS and CDR2 is YFSETQ. CDR3 size: 16 residues. CDR3 nucleotide sequence: TGCGCCAGCAGCTTGGAAGGACAGGGGGCTAACACTGAAGCTTTCTTT. Translated: CASSLEGQGANTEAFF. The full variable domain, rest sourced from reference TRBV5-1 and TRBJ1-1, is KAGVTQTPRYLIKTRGQQVTLSCSPISGHRSVSWYQQTPGQGLQFLFEYFSETQRNKGNFPGRFSGRQFSNSRSEMNVSTLELGDSALYLCASSLEGQGANTEAFFGQGTRLTVV.

The CDR3 coding sequence is TGTGCCAGCATTCCGGGACTACCCACCGGGGAGCTGTTTTTT. Its protein is CASIPGLPTGELFF. The chain carries TRBV2 and TRBJ2-2, with 7 bases that match TRBD2. The junction had 6 bases not matched to a gene; V was cut back by 7 bases and J by 4 bases. The V gene's germline CDR1 is SNHLY and CDR2 FYNNEI. The CDR3 totals 14 residues.

There are a few counts of this clone. This rearrangement joins TRBV27 to TRBJ1-2, with D unresolved. Germline lookup yields CDR1 MNHEY and CDR2 SMNVEV (reference sequence). The CDR3 runs to 13 residues. The V gene lost 3 bases and the J gene lost 0 bases, with 5 bases spanning the gap. The CDR3 is CASSFTANYGYTF. The CDR3 region has the DNA TGTGCCAGCAGTTTTACAGCTAACTATGGCTACACCTTC.

There are a few counts of this clone. The rearrangement links TRBV4-1 to TRBJ2-7; D not resolved. The V end lost 1 base, the J end lost 5 bases, and 18 bases lay between the germline ends. CDR1 MGHRA and CDR2 YSYEKL come from the germline V gene. The CDR3 contains 16 residues. The CDR3 loop is CASSQVPKHDWNEQYF. The DNA for the CDR3 is TGCGCCAGCAGCCAAGTACCAAAGCACGACTGGAACGAGCAGTACTTC.

The gene calls are TRBV15 and TRBJ2-5; the D gene is possibly TRBD1 (5 bases). Germline V gene data show CDR1 as LNHNV and CDR2 as YYDKDF (reference sequence). This CDR3 comprises 14 residues. The ends were cut back, 6 bases at V and 5 bases at J, with 16 bases in the middle. In DNA, the CDR3 is TGTGCCACCAGAGACAGTGGGGCGAAGGAGACCCAGTACTTC. It codes for CATRDSGAKETQYF.

V and J are TRBV2 and TRBJ2-2; D is uncertain. V was shortened by 8 bases and J by 8 bases, with 12 bases between the two germline ends. The CDR3 runs to 12 residues. CDR1 is SNHLY and CDR2 is FYNNEI in the germline V gene. In DNA form, the CDR3 reads TGTGCCAGCGAGGTTATACTGGGGGAGCTGTTTTTT. It is translated as CASEVILGELFF.

This clone was seen once. DNA for the CDR3: TGTGCCACTTCCGTGGTGGGCAATCAGCCCCAGCATTTT. This codes for CATSVVGNQPQHF. The V and J genes are TRBV10-3 and TRBJ1-5; no clear D. CDR3 size: 13 residues. V was shortened by 10 bases and J by 2 bases, with 12 bases between the two germline ends. The germline V gene has CDR1 ENHRY and CDR2 SYGVKD.

The V gene is TRBV30, the J gene TRBJ1-6; D not certain. This CDR3 comprises 14 residues. With 0 bases removed from V and 3 bases from J, the gap between germline ends came to 6 bases. CDR1 is GTSNPN and CDR2 is SVGIG in the germline V gene (reference sequence). CDR3: CAWSVSVYNSPLHF. The CDR3 DNA is TGTGCCTGGAGTGTATCGGTCTATAATTCACCCCTCCACTTT.